These T cell receptor beta chains were read from a single sample in a study of blood T cell repertoires in COVID-19. This table comes from immunoSEQ multiplex PCR, and its TCRdb copy is limited to in-frame clones, with some not included. The sample lists roughly 200,000 clones; 89% were seen once. The specimen was peripheral blood. These receptors were taken from a man in his forties or fifties with acute or convalescent COVID-19. CDR3s include the opening cysteine and the closing phenylalanine or tryptophan. Fields, in order: V gene, clone size, J gene, D gene, CDR3 DNA, CDR3 protein. The D gene is left open where the match is weak. The size entry is marked missing in some rows and otherwise reads once, few, many or a size class.

v_call: TRBV11-2; clone_size: .; j_call: TRBJ2-1; d_call: .; cdr3_nt: TGTGCCAGCAGCTTAGAGGTGGGGGGGCTTCATAGCTACAATGAGCAGTTCTTC; cdr3_aa: CASSLEVGGLHSYNEQFF
v_call: TRBV5-1; clone_size: .; j_call: TRBJ2-3; d_call: TRBD1; cdr3_nt: TGCGCCAGCGCCTTCGGTCTACAGGGGGCAACAGATACGCAGTATTTT; cdr3_aa: CASAFGLQGATDTQYF
v_call: TRBV3-1/TRBV3-2; clone_size: .; j_call: TRBJ2-1; d_call: .; cdr3_nt: TGTGCCAGCAGCCAAGATTCGGCGGATAGCTCCTACAATGAGCAGTTCTTC; cdr3_aa: CASSQDSADSSYNEQFF
v_call: TRBV3-1/TRBV3-2; clone_size: .; j_call: TRBJ1-6; d_call: .; cdr3_nt: TGTGCCAGCAGCCAAGGTGCAGGGGTCGATAATTCACCCCTCCACTTT; cdr3_aa: CASSQGAGVDNSPLHF
v_call: TRBV19; clone_size: .; j_call: TRBJ2-7; d_call: TRBD2; cdr3_nt: TGTGCCAGTAGTATCGGGCTAGCGGGGTCCCACTCCTACGAGCAGTACTTC; cdr3_aa: CASSIGLAGSHSYEQYF
v_call: TRBV7-9; clone_size: .; j_call: TRBJ2-3; d_call: .; cdr3_nt: TGTGCCAGCAGCTTAGCGGGACTTGGCACAGATACGCAGTATTTT; cdr3_aa: CASSLAGLGTDTQYF
v_call: TRBV7-9; clone_size: .; j_call: TRBJ2-5; d_call: TRBD2; cdr3_nt: TGTGCCAGCAGCCAAGACCGATTTCGGGGGGTTAGAGAGACCCAGTACTTC; cdr3_aa: CASSQDRFRGVRETQYF
v_call: TRBV9; clone_size: .; j_call: TRBJ1-1; d_call: .; cdr3_nt: TGTGCCAGCAGCGTAGGGGGCTCCACTGAAGCTTTCTTT; cdr3_aa: CASSVGGSTEAFF
v_call: TRBV29-1; clone_size: .; j_call: TRBJ1-2; d_call: .; cdr3_nt: TGCAGCGCCATTATAACAGCTAACTATGGCTACACCTTC; cdr3_aa: CSAIITANYGYTF
v_call: TRBV11-3; clone_size: .; j_call: TRBJ2-2; d_call: TRBD2; cdr3_nt: TGTGCCAGCAGCTCATATAGCGGGGGCCCCAACACCGGGGAGCTGTTTTTT; cdr3_aa: CASSSYSGGPNTGELFF
v_call: TRBV6-5; clone_size: .; j_call: TRBJ2-5; d_call: .; cdr3_nt: TGTGCCAGCAGTTACTTCAGGGGTGGGGTGGAGACCCAGTACTTC; cdr3_aa: CASSYFRGGVETQYF
v_call: TRBV7-9; clone_size: .; j_call: TRBJ2-1; d_call: TRBD2; cdr3_nt: TGTGCCAGCAGCTTAGCAGCCCTAGCGGATGAGCAGTTCTTC; cdr3_aa: CASSLAALADEQFF
v_call: TRBV2; clone_size: .; j_call: TRBJ1-5; d_call: .; cdr3_nt: TGTGCCAGCAGGGCATCCAATAGCAATCAGCCCCAGCATTTT; cdr3_aa: CASRASNSNQPQHF
v_call: TRBV19; clone_size: .; j_call: TRBJ2-3; d_call: .; cdr3_nt: TGTGCCAGTAGAACTACCATACTCACAGATACGCAGTATTTT; cdr3_aa: CASRTTILTDTQYF
v_call: TRBV18; clone_size: .; j_call: TRBJ2-1; d_call: TRBD2; cdr3_nt: TGTGCCAGCTCACCCCGAGGTAGCGGGGGTCACAATGAGCAGTTCTTC; cdr3_aa: CASSPRGSGGHNEQFF
v_call: TRBV3-1/TRBV3-2; clone_size: .; j_call: TRBJ2-3; d_call: .; cdr3_nt: TGTGCCAGCAGCCAAGATCGACTAACGGGGGATACGCAGTATTTT; cdr3_aa: CASSQDRLTGDTQYF
v_call: TRBV7-3; clone_size: .; j_call: TRBJ2-5; d_call: TRBD1; cdr3_nt: TGTGCCAGCAGTACAGGGGCCGCTCAAGAGACCCAGTACTTC; cdr3_aa: CASSTGAAQETQYF
v_call: TRBV11-2; clone_size: .; j_call: TRBJ2-4; d_call: TRBD2; cdr3_nt: TGTGCCAGCAGCCGCGGGGGGGCCCCCGGGGACATTCAGTACTTC; cdr3_aa: CASSRGGAPGDIQYF
v_call: TRBV6-5; clone_size: once; j_call: TRBJ1-2; d_call: TRBD1; cdr3_nt: TGTGCCAGCTTTCACAGGGGGCTTGGCTACACCTTC; cdr3_aa: CASFHRGLGYTF
v_call: TRBV7-2; clone_size: .; j_call: TRBJ2-3; d_call: .; cdr3_nt: TGTGCCAGCAGCTTAGGACTCTATCCAGATACGCAGTATTTT; cdr3_aa: CASSLGLYPDTQYF
v_call: TRBV6-5; clone_size: .; j_call: TRBJ2-7; d_call: TRBD2; cdr3_nt: TGTGCCAGCAGGGAGCGGGGGGAGCAGTACTTC; cdr3_aa: CASRERGEQYF
v_call: TRBV6-5; clone_size: .; j_call: TRBJ2-3; d_call: TRBD2; cdr3_nt: TGTGCCAGCAGACCTAGCGGGGGCGGGGGTACGCAGTATTTT; cdr3_aa: CASRPSGGGGTQYF
v_call: TRBV7-2; clone_size: .; j_call: TRBJ2-1; d_call: .; cdr3_nt: TGTGCCAGCAGCTCAAGTACAGGAATTGAGCAGTTCTTC; cdr3_aa: CASSSSTGIEQFF
v_call: TRBV2; clone_size: .; j_call: TRBJ1-1; d_call: .; cdr3_nt: TGTGCCAGCAGTGTACGGGTTCGGGGGACTGAAGCTTTCTTT; cdr3_aa: CASSVRVRGTEAFF
v_call: TRBV3-1/TRBV3-2; clone_size: .; j_call: TRBJ1-2; d_call: .; cdr3_nt: TGTGCCAGCAGCCCCCCCAGGGTTTACTATGGCTACACCTTC; cdr3_aa: CASSPPRVYYGYTF
v_call: TRBV18; clone_size: .; j_call: TRBJ1-5; d_call: TRBD1; cdr3_nt: TGTGCCAGCTCACCACGCCTCATAAAAGGGGGCTATCAGCCCCAGCATTTT; cdr3_aa: CASSPRLIKGGYQPQHF
v_call: TRBV7-2; clone_size: .; j_call: TRBJ2-1; d_call: TRBD2; cdr3_nt: TGTGCCAGCAGCTTGAGCGGGGGGGCTTCCTACAATGAGCAGTTCTTC; cdr3_aa: CASSLSGGASYNEQFF
v_call: TRBV7-2; clone_size: once; j_call: TRBJ2-7; d_call: TRBD1; cdr3_nt: TGTGCCAGCAGCTTGACAGGGGGCTACGAGCAGTACTTC; cdr3_aa: CASSLTGGYEQYF